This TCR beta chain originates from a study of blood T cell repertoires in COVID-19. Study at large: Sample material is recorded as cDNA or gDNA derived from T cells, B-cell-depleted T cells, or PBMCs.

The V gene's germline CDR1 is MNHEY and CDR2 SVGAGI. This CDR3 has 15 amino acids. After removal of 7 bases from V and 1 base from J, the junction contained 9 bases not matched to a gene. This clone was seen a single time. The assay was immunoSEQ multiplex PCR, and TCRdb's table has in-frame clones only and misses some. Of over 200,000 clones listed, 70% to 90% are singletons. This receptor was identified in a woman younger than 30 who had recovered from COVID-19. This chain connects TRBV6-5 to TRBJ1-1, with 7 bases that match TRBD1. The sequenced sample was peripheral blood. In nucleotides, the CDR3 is TGTGCCAGCACCCAGAAGGGGACAGCGAACACTGAAGCTTTCTTT. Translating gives CASTQKGTANTEAFF.